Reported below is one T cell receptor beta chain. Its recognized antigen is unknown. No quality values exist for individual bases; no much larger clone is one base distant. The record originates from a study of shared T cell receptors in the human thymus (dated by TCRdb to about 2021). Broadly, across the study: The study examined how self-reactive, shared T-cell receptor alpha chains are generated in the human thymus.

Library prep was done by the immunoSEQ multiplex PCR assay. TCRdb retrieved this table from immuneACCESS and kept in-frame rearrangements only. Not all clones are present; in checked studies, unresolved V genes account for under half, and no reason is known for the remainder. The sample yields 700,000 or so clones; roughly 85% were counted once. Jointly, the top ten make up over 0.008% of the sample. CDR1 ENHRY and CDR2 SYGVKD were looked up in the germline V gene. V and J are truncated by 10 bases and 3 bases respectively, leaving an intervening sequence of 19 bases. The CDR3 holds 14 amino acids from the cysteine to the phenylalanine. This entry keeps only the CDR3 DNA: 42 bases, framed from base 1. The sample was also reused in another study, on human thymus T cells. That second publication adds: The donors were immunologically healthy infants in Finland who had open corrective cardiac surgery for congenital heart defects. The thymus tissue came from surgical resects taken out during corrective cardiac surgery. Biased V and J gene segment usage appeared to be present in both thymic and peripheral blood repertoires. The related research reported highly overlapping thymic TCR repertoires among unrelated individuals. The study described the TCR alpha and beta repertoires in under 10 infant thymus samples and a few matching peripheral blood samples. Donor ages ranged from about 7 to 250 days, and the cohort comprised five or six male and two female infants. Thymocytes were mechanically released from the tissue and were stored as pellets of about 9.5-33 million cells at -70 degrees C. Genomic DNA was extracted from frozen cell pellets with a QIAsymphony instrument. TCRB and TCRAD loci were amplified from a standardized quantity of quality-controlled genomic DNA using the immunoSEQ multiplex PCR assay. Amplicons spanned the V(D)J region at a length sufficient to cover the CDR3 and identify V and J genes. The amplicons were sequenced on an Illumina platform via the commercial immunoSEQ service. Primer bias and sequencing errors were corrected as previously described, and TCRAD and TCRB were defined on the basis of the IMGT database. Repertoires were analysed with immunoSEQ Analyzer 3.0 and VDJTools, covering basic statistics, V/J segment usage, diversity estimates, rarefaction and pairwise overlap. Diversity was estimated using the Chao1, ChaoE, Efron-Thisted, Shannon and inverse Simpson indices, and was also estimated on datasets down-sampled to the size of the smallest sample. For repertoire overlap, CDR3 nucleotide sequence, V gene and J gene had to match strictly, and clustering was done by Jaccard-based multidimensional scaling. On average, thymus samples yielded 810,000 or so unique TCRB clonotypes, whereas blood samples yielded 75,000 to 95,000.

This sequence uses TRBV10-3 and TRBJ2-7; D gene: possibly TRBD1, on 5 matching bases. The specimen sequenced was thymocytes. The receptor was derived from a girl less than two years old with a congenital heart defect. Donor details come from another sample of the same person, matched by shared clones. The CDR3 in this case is CATVRGATYYEQYF. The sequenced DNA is TGTGCCACCGTCCGTGGGGCGACCTACTACGAGCAGTACTTC.